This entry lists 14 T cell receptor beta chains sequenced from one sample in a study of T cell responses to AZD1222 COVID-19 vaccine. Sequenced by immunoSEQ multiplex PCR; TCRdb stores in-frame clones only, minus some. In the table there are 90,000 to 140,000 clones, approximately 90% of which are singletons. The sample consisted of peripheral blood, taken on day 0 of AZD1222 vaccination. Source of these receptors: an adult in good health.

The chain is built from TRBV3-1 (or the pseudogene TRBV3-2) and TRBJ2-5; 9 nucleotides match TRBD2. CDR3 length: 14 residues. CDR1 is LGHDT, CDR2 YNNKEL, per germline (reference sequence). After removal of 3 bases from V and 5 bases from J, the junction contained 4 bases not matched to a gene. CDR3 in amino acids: CASSHQREVETQYF. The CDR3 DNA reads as TGTGCCAGCAGCCACCAGCGGGAGGTGGAGACCCAGTACTTC.

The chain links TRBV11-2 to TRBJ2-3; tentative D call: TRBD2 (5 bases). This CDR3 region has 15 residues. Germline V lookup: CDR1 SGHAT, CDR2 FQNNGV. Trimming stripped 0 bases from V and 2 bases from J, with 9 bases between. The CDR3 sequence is CASSLEGSYTDTQYF. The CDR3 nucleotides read TGTGCCAGCAGCTTAGAGGGGAGCTACACAGATACGCAGTATTTT.

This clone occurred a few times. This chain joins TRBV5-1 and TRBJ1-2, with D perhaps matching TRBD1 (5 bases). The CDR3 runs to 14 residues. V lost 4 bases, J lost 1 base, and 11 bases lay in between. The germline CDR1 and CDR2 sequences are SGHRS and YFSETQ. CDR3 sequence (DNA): TGCGCCAGCAGCCCCCAAGGGGTTAACTATGGCTACACCTTC. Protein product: CASSPQGVNYGYTF. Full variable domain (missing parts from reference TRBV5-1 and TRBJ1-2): KAGVTQTPRYLIKTRGQQVTLSCSPISGHRSVSWYQQTPGQGLQFLFEYFSETQRNKGNFPGRFSGRQFSNSRSEMNVSTLELGDSALYLCASSPQGVNYGYTFGSGTRLTVV.

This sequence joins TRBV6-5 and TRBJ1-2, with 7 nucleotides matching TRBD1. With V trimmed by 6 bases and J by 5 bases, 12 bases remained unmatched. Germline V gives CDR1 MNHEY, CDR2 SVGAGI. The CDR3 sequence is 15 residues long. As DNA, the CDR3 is TGTGCCAGCAGGCCCGGACAGGAGGGCTTATATGGCTACACCTTC. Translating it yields CASRPGQEGLYGYTF.

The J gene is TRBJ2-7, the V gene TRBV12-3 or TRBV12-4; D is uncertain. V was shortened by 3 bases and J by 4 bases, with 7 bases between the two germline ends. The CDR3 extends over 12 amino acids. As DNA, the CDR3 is TGTGCCAGCAGTTTCAACATATACGAGCAGTACTTC. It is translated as CASSFNIYEQYF.

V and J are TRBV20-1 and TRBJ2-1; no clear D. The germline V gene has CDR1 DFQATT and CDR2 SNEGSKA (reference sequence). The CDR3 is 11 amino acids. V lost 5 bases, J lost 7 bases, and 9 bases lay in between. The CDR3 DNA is TGCAGTGCTGGTCCTCGGAATGAGCAGTTCTTC. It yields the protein CSAGPRNEQFF.

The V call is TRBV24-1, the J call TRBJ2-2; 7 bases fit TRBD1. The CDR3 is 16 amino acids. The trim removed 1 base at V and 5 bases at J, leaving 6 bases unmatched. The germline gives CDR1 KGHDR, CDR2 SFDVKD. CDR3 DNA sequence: TGTGCCACCAGTGATTTTACCAGGGGGTATACCGGGGAGCTGTTTTTT. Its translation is CATSDFTRGYTGELFF.

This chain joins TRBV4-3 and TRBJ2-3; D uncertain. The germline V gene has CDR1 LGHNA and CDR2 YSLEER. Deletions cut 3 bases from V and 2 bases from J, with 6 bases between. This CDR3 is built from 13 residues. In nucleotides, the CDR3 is TGCGCCAGCAGCCAGCTCATCACAGATACGCAGTATTTT. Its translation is CASSQLITDTQYF.

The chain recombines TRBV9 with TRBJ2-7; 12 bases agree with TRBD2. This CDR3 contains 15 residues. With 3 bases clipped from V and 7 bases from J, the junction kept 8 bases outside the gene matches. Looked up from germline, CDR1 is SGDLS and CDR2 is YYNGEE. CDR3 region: CASSATWGLAGEQYF. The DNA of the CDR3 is TGTGCCAGCAGCGCAACTTGGGGACTAGCGGGTGAGCAGTACTTC.

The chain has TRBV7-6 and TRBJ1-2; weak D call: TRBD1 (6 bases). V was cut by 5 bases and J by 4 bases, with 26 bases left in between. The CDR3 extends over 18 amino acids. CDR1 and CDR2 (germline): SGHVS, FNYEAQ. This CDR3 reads CASSLSEPTGQNPYGYTF. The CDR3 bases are TGTGCCAGCAGCCTGTCCGAACCCACTGGACAGAACCCCTATGGCTACACCTTC.

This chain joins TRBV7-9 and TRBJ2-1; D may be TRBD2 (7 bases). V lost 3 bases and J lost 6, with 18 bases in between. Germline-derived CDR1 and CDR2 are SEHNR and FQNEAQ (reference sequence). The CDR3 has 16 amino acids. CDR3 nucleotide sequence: TGTGCCAGCAGCTTGGGGGCCGGACTAGACGGCAATGAGCAGTTCTTC. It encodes CASSLGAGLDGNEQFF.

As DNA, the CDR3 is TGTGCCAGTAGTATTTTGGGTACTGAAGCTTTCTTT. Its protein product is CASSILGTEAFF. J is TRBJ1-1 and V is TRBV19; D is ambiguous. The CDR3 length is 12 residues. Germline V CDR1 and CDR2: LNHDA, SQIVND (reference sequence). Trimming cost V 3 bases and J 5 bases, with 7 bases left between them.

The CDR3: CASSLPAPGELFF. CDR3 DNA sequence: TGTGCCAGCAGTTTACCAGCGCCCGGGGAGCTGTTTTTT. This rearrangement joins TRBV28 to TRBJ2-2; D gene unclear. Trimming removed 2 bases at V and 6 bases at J, with 7 bases between. The CDR3 length is 13 residues. Germline V CDR1 and CDR2: MDHEN, SYDVKM.

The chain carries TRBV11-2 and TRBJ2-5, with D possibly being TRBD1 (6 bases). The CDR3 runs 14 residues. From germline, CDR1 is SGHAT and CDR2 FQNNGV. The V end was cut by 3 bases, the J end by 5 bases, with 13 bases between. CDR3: CASSFTGGGETQYF. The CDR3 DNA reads TGTGCCAGCAGCTTTACTGGGGGCGGGGAGACCCAGTACTTC.